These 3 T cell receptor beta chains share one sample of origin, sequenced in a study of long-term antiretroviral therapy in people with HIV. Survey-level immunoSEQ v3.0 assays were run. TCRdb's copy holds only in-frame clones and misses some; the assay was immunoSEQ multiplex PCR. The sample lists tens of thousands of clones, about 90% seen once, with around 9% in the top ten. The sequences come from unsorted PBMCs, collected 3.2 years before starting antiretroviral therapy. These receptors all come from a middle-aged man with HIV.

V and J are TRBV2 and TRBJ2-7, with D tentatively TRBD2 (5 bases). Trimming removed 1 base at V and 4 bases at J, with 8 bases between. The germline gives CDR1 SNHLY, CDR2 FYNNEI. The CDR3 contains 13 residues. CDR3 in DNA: TGTGCCAGCAGTGAAGACAGCGGATACGAGCAGTACTTC. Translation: CASSEDSGYEQYF. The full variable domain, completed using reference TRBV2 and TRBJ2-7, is EPEVTQTPSHQVTQMGQEVILRCVPISNHLYFYWYRQILGQKVEFLVSFYNNEISEKSEIFDDQFSVERPDGSNFTLKIRSTKLEDSAMYFCASSEDSGYEQYFGPGTRLTVT.

The CDR3 bases are TGTGCCAGCCGAGCCTCTAGCGGGAGGAACTACGAGCAGTACTTC. Protein product: CASRASSGRNYEQYF. The chain carries TRBV5-4 and TRBJ2-7; TRBD2 matches at 11 bases. The germline V gene has CDR1 SGHNT and CDR2 YYREEE (reference sequence). This CDR3 is built from 15 residues. The V segment lost 7 bases and the J segment 3 bases; nucleotides outside the gene matches: 9.

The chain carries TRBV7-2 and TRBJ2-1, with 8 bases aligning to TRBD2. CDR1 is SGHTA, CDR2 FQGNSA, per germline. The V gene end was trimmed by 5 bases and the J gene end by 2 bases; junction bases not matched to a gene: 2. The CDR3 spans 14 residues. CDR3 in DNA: TGTGCCAGCAGCCGGGGGGGCCCCTACAATGAGCAGTTCTTC. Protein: CASSRGGPYNEQFF.